The rows below give T cell receptor beta chains drawn from one sample of a study of shared clonotypes between healthy human individuals. TCRdb's copy holds only in-frame clones and misses some; the assay was immunoSEQ multiplex PCR. This table has roughly 1,000,000 clones, about 80% appearing once. The sample consisted of memory CD4+ T cells from PBMCs. The origin of the receptors is a man aged 18 to 30 in good health. Some clones in this sample may be carry-over from other donors' samples. Both conserved end residues are part of each CDR3. The order of the fields is J gene, V gene, D gene, clone size, CDR3 protein, CDR3 DNA. The D gene is left open where the match is weak. A clone size is listed for some rows: how often the clone was seen (once, few, many), or a class if it is expanded.

TRBJ2-6 TRBV9 NA NA CASSVKDQGSGANVLTF TGTGCCAGCAGCGTAAAAGACCAGGGTTCTGGGGCCAACGTCCTGACTTTC
TRBJ2-1 TRBV10-3 TRBD2 NA CAIGDIAGGGNEQFF TGTGCCATCGGTGATATAGCGGGAGGCGGGAATGAGCAGTTCTTC
TRBJ2-5 TRBV9 TRBD2 NA CASSVGLAGVETQYF TGTGCCAGCAGCGTAGGACTAGCGGGAGTAGAGACCCAGTACTTC
TRBJ2-1 TRBV6-4 TRBD2 NA CASSEGLARYNEQFF TGTGCCAGCAGTGAGGGACTAGCGAGATACAATGAGCAGTTCTTC
TRBJ1-3 TRBV30 NA many CAWSHPRGAGNTIYF TGTGCCTGGAGCCACCCCCGGGGGGCCGGAAACACCATATATTTT
TRBJ2-1 TRBV25-1 NA few CASSEGPSRRIF TGTGCCAGCAGTGAAGGGCCTAGCCGGAGGATCTTC
TRBJ2-5 TRBV9 NA NA CASSARLKETQYF TGTGCCAGCAGCGCACGACTAAAAGAGACCCAGTACTTC
TRBJ2-7 TRBV5-1 TRBD1 NA CASSLWAGGSYEQYF TGCGCCAGCAGCTTGTGGGCAGGGGGATCCTACGAGCAGTACTTC
TRBJ1-2 TRBV19 NA NA CASSIGLRYGYTF TGTGCCAGTAGTATAGGGCTTCGTTATGGCTACACCTTC
TRBJ1-3 TRBV28 NA NA CASRSGGNAIYF TGTGCCAGCAGATCGGGGGGAAACGCCATATATTTT
TRBJ2-7 TRBV19 NA NA CASSPAVWYF TGTGCCAGTAGTCCTGCCGTATGGTACTTC
TRBJ2-1 TRBV28 NA few CASSYYNEQFF TGTGCCAGCAGTTACTACAATGAGCAGTTCTTC
TRBJ2-7 TRBV5-1 NA NA CASSPVGGAGYEQYF TGCGCCAGCAGCCCCGTGGGGGGCGCTGGGTACGAGCAGTACTTC
TRBJ2-7 TRBV11-2 NA NA CASSLVGGVREQYF TGTGCCAGCAGCTTAGTTGGGGGCGTTAGGGAGCAGTACTTC